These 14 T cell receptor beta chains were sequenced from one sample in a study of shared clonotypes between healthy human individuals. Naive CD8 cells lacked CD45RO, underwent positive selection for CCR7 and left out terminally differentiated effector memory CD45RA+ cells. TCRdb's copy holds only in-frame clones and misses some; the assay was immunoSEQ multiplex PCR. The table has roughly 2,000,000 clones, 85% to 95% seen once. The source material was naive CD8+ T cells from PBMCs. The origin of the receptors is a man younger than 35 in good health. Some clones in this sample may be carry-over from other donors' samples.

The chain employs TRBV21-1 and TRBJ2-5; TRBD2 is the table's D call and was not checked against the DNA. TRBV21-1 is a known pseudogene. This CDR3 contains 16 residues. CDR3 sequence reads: CASSKGIGGPGETQYF. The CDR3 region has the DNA TGTGCCAGCAGCAAAGGCATCGGGGGGCCGGGGGAGACCCAGTACTTC.

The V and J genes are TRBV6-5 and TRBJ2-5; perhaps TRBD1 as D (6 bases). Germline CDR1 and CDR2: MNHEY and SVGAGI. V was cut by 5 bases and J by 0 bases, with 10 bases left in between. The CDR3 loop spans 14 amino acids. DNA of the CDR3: TGTGCCAGCAGTCCACAGGGAAACCAAGAGACCCAGTACTTC. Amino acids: CASSPQGNQETQYF.

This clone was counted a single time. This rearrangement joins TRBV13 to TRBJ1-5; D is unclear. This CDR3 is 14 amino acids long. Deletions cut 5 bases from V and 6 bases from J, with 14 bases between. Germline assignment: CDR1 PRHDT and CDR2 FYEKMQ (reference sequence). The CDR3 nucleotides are TGTGCCAGCAGCGCGGGTTCCTGGGTTCAGCCCCAGCATTTT. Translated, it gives CASSAGSWVQPQHF.

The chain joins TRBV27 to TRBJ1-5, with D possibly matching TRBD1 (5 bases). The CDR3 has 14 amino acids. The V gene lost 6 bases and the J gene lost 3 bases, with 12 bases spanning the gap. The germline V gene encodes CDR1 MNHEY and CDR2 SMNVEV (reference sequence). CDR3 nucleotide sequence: TGTGCCAGCAGGCTTGCGGGGACCAATCAGCCCCAGCATTTT. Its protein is CASRLAGTNQPQHF.

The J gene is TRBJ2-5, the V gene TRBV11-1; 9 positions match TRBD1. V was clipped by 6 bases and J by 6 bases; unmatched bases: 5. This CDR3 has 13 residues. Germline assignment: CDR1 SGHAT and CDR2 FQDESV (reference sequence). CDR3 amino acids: CASSLDRGKTQYF. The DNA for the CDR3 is TGTGCCAGCAGTCTGGACAGGGGCAAGACCCAGTACTTC.

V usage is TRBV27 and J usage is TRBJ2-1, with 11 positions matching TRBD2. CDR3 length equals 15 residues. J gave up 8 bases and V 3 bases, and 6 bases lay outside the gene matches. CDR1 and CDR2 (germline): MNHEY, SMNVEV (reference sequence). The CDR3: CASSFIAGGPHEQFF. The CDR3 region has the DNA TGTGCCAGCAGTTTCATAGCGGGAGGGCCCCATGAGCAGTTCTTC.

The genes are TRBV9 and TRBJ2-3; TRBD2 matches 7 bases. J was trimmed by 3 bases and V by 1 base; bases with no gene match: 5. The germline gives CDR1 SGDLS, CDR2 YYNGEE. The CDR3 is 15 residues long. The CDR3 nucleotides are TGTGCCAGCAGCGTAAACGGCGGGAGAACAGATACGCAGTATTTT. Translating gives CASSVNGGRTDTQYF.

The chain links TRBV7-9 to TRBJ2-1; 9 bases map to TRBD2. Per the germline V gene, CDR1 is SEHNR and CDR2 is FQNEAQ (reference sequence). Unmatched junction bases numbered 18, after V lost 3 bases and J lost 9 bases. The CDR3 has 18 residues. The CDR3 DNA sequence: TGTGCCAGCAGCTTCCTCGAAGGAGCGGGAGGTATAACAGGTGAGCAGTTCTTC. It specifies CASSFLEGAGGITGEQFF.

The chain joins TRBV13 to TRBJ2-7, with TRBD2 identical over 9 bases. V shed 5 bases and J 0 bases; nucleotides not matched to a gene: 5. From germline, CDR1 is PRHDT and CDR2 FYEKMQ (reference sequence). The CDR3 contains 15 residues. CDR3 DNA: TGTGCCAGCAGCCCGACTAGCGGAAGCTCCTACGAGCAGTACTTC. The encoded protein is CASSPTSGSSYEQYF.

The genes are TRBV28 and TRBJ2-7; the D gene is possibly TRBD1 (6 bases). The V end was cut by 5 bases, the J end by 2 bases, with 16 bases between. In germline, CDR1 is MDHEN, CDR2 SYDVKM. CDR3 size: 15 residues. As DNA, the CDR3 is TGTGCCAGCAGTCCTGGACAGTTAACGGCCTACGAGCAGTACTTC. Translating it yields CASSPGQLTAYEQYF.

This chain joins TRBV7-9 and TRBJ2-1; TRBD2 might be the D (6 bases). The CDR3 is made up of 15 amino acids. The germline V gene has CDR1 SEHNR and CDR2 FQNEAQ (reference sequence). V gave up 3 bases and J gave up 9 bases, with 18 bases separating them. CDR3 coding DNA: TGTGCCAGCAGCTTCGGGACTCCCTCGAAGCCTGAGCAGTTCTTC. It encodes CASSFGTPSKPEQFF.

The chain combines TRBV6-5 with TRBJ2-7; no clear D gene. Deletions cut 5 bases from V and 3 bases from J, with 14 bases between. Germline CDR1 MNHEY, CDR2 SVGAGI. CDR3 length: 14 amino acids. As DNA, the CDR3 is TGTGCCAGCAGTCCGAGGAACACCTTCTACGAGCAGTACTTC. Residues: CASSPRNTFYEQYF.

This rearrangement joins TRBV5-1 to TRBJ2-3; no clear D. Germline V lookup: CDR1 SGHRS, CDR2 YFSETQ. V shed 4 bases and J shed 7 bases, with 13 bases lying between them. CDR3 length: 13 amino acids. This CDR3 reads CASSPRLGHTQYF. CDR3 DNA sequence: TGCGCCAGCAGCCCGCGGCTAGGACATACGCAGTATTTT.

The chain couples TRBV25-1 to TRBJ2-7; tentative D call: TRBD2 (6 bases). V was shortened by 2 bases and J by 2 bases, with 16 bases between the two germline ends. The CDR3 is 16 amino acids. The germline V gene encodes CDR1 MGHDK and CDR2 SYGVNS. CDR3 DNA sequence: TGTGCCAGCAGTGAAGGTTGGGCGGGGTTACCCTACGAGCAGTACTTC. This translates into CASSEGWAGLPYEQYF.